This T cell receptor beta chain was identified during a study of cytomegalovirus exposure and HLA in healthy donors. Turning to the study itself: A subsequent analysis reported that the 100 to 150 validation repertoires were produced on the same platform that had also been used for the roughly 700 first-cohort repertoires.

Broader study findings: It was found in a later analysis that first-cohort TCR clusters tended to co-occur in the 90 to 150 validation repertoires.

A word on this clone: What it binds is unknown.

Separate from the approximately 720-subject first cohort, the 120-subject validation cohort was the one that the donors belonged to. The protocol was immunoSEQ multiplex PCR, while the TCRdb copy is restricted to in-frame clones and leaves out a portion. The data hold 150,000 to 200,000 clones, with about 90% observed a single time. The CDR3 has 15 residues. V lost 0 bases and J lost 2, with 8 bases in between. Looked up from germline, CDR1 is MNHEY and CDR2 is SMNVEV (reference sequence). Sequencing was done on a sample of PBMCs. The chain has TRBV27 and TRBJ1-5; D unresolved. This clonotype was obtained from a woman aged 30 to 39 in good health and CMV-seronegative. The CDR3 DNA sequence: TGTGCCAGCAGTTTATCGGGTTTCGGCAATCAGCCCCAGCATTTT. It specifies CASSLSGFGNQPQHF.